This entry describes one T cell receptor (beta chain). These data belong to a study of blood T cell repertoires in COVID-19. The method was immunoSEQ multiplex PCR; TCRdb's version includes in-frame clones alone and lacks a portion of them. The repertoire holds some 150,000 clones, approximately 80% seen once, with over 7.5% in the top ten. This TCR was recovered from an elderly woman in a cohort sampled during active or convalescent COVID-19. Material for sequencing was peripheral blood.

CDR3 region: CASSLTNTGELFF. For the CDR3, the DNA is TGTGCCAGCAGTTTAACAAACACCGGGGAGCTGTTTTTT. V gene TRBV12-3 or TRBV12-4 combines with J gene TRBJ2-2; D call uncertain. This CDR3 has 13 residues. Trimming removed 2 bases at V and 2 bases at J, with 3 bases between.